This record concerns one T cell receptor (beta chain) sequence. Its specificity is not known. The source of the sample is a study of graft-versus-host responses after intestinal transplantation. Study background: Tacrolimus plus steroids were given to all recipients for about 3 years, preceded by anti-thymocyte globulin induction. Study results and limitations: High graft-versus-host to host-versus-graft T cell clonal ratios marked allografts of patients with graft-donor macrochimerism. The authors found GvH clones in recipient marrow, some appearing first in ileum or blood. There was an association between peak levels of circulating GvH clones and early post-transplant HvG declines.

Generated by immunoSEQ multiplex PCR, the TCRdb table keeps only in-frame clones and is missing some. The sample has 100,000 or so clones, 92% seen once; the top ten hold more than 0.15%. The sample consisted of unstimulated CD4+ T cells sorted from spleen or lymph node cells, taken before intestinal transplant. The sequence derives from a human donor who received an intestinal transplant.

The CDR3 DNA reads TGTGCCAGCAAAAAACAGGGGGCAGACACTGAAGCTTTCTTT. It specifies CASKKQGADTEAFF. The gene calls are TRBV6-6 and TRBJ1-1, with 9 bases aligning to TRBD1. There are 14 residues in the CDR3. Germline V gives CDR1 MNHNY, CDR2 SVGAGI (reference sequence). The V and J ends lost 7 bases and 3 bases, in that order; junction bases with no gene match: 6.